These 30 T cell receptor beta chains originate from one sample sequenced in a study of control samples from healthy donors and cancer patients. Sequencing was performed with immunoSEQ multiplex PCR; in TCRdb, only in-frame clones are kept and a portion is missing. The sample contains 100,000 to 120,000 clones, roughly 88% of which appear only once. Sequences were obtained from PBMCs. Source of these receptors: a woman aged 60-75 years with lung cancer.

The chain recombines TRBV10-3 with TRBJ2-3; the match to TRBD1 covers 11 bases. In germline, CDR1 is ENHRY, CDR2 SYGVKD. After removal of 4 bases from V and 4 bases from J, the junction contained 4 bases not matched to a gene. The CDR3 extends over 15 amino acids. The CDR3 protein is CAISVGQGGADTQYF. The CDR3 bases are TGTGCCATCAGTGTGGGACAGGGGGGGGCAGATACGCAGTATTTT.

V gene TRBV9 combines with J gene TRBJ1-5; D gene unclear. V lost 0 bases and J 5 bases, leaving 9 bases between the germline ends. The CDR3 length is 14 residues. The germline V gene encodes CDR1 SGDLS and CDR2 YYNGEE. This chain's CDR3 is CASSVADSDQPQHF. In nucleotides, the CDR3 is TGTGCCAGCAGCGTAGCTGATAGTGATCAGCCCCAGCATTTT.

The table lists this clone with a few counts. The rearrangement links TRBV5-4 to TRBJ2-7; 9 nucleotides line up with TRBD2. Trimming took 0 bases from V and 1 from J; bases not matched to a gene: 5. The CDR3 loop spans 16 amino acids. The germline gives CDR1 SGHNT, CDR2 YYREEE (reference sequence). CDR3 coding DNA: TGTGCCAGCAGCTTGGCCCTAGCGGGATGGTCCTACGAGCAGTACTTC. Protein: CASSLALAGWSYEQYF.

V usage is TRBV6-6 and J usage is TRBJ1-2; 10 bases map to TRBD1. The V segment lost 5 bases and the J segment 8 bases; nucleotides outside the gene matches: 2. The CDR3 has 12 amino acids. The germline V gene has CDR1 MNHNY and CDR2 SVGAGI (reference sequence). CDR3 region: CASSPTGGGYTF. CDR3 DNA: TGTGCCAGCAGTCCGACAGGGGGCGGCTACACCTTC.

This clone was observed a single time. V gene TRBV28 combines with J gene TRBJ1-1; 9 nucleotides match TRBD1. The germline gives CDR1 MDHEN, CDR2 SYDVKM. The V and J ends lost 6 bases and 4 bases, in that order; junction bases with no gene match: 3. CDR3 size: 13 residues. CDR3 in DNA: TGTGCCAGCAGAGGGGGACAGGGCACTGAAGCTTTCTTT. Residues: CASRGGQGTEAFF.

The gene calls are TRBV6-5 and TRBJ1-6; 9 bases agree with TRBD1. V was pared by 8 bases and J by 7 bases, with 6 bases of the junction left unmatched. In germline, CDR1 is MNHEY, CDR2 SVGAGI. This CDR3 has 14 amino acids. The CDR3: CASFTGGENSPLHF. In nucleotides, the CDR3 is TGTGCCAGCTTTACAGGGGGCGAGAATTCACCCCTCCACTTT.

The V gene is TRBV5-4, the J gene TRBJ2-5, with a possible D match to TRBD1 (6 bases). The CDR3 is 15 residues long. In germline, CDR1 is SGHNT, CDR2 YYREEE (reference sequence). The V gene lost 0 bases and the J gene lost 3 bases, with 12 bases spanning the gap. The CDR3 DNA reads TGTGCCAGCAGCTTGGGGCAGGGGAGTAAAGAGACCCAGTACTTC. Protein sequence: CASSLGQGSKETQYF.

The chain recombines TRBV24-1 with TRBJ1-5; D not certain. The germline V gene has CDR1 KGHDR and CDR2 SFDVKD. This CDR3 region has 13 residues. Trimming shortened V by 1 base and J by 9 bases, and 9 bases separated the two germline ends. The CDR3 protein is CATSDLPGSPQHF. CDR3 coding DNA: TGTGCCACCAGTGATTTACCGGGATCGCCCCAGCATTTT.

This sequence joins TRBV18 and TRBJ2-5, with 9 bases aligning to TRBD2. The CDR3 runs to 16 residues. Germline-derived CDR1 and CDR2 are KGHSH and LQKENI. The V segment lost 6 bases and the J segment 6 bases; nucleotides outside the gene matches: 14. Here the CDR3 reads CASSADLAGVWQTQYF. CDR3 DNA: TGTGCCAGCTCGGCCGACTTAGCGGGGGTCTGGCAGACCCAGTACTTC.

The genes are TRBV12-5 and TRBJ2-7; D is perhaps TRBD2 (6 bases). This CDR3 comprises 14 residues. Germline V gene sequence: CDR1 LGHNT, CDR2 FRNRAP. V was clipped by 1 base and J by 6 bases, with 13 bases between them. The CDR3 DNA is TGTGCTAGTGGTTTGGCACGGGGGAGCGGCGAGCAGTACTTC. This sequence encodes CASGLARGSGEQYF.

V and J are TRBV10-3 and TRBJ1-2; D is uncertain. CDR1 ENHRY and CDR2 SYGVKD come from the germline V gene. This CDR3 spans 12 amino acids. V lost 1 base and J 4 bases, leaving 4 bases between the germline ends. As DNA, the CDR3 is TGTGCCATCAGTGAGTACAGCTATGGCTACACCTTC. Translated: CAISEYSYGYTF.

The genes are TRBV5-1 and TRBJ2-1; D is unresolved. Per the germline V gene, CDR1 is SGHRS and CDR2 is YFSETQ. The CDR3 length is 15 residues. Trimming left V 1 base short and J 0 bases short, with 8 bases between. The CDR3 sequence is CASSLRRSSYNEQFF. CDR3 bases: TGCGCCAGCAGCTTGCGGCGTAGCTCCTACAATGAGCAGTTCTTC. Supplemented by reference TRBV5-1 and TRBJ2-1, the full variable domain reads KAGVTQTPRYLIKTRGQQVTLSCSPISGHRSVSWYQQTPGQGLQFLFEYFSETQRNKGNFPGRFSGRQFSNSRSEMNVSTLELGDSALYLCASSLRRSSYNEQFFGPGTRLTVL.

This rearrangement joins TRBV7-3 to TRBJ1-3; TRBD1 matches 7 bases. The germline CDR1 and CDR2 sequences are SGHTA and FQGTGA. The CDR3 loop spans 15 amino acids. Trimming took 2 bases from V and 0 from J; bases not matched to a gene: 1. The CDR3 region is CASSLAGGSGNTIYF. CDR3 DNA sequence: TGTGCCAGCAGCTTAGCAGGGGGCTCTGGAAACACCATATATTTT.

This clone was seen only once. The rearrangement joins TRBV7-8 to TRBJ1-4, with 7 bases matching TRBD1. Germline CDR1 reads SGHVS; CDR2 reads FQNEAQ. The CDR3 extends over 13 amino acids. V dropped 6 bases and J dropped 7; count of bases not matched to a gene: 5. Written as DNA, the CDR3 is TGTGCCAGCAGGGGGACAGAGAGTGAAAAACTGTTTTTT. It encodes CASRGTESEKLFF.

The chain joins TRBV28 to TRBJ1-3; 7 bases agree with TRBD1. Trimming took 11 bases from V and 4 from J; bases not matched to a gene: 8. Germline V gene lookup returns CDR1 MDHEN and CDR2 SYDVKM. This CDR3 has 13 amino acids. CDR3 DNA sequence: TGTGCCTCACAGGGGAGCCCCGGAAACACCATATATTTT. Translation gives CASQGSPGNTIYF.

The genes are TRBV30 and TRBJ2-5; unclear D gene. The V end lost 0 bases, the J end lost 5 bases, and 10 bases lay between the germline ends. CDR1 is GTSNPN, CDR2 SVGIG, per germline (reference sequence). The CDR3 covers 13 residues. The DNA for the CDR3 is TGTGCCTGGAGTGTAATAACCTCGGAGACCCAGTACTTC. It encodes CAWSVITSETQYF.

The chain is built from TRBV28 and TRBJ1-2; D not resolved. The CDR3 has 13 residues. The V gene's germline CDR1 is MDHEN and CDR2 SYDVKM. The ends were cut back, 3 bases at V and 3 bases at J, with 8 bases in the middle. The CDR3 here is CASSLRQYYGYTF. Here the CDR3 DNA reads TGTGCCAGCAGTTTGCGGCAATACTATGGCTACACCTTC.

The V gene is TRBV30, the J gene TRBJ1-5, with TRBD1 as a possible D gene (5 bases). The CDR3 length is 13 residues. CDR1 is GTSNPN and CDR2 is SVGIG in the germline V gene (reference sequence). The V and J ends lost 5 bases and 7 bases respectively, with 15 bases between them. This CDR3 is CAWGTRVAQPQHF. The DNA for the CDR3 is TGTGCCTGGGGGACTAGGGTTGCGCAGCCCCAGCATTTT. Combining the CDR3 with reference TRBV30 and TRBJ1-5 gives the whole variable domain SQTIHQWPATLVQPVGSPLSLECTVEGTSNPNLYWYRQAAGRGLQLLFYSVGIGQISSEVPQNLSASRPQDRQFILSSKKLLLSDSGFYLCAWGTRVAQPQHFGDGTRLSIL.

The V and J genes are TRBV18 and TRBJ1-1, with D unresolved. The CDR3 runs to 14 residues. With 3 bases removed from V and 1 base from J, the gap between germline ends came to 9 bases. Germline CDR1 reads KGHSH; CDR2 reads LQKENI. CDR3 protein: CASSPGLQNTEAFF. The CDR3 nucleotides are TGTGCCAGCTCACCCGGTCTCCAGAACACTGAAGCTTTCTTT.

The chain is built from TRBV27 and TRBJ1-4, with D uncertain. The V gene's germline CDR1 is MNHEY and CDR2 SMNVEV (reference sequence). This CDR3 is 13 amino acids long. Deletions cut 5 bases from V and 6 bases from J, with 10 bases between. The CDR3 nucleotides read TGTGCCAGCAGTCCCCTGAGGGATGAAAAACTGTTTTTT. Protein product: CASSPLRDEKLFF.

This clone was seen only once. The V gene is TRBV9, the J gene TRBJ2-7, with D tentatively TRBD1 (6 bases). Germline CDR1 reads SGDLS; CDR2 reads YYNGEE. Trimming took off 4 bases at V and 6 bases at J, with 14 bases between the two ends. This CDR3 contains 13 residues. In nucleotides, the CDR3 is TGTGCCAGCAGCCCTACAGGGACCGGCGAGCAGTACTTC. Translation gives CASSPTGTGEQYF.

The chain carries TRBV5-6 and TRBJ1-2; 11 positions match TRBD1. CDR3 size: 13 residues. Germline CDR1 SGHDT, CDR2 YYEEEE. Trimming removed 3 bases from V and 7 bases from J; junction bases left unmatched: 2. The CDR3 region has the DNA TGTGCCAGCAGCTGGACAGGGGGCGGTGGCTACACCTTC. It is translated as CASSWTGGGGYTF.

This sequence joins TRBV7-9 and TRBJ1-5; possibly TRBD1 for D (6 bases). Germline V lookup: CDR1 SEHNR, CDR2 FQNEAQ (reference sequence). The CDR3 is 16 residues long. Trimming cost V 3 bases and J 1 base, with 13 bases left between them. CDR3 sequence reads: CASSFVSGTSNQPQHF. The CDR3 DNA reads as TGTGCCAGCAGCTTCGTTTCCGGGACAAGCAATCAGCCCCAGCATTTT.

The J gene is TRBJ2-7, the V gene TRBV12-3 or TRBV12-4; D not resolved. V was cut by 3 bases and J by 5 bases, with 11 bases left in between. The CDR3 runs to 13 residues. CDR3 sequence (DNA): TGTGCCAGCAGTTTCCCGCCCCGCGACGAGCAGTACTTC. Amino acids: CASSFPPRDEQYF.

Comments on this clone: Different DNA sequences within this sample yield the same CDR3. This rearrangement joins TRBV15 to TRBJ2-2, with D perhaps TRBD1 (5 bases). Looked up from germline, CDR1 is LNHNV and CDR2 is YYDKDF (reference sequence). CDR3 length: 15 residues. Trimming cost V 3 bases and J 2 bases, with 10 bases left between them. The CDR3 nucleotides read TGTGCCACCAGCAGGGCAAGGGGAAACACCGGGGAGCTGTTTTTT. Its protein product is CATSRARGNTGELFF. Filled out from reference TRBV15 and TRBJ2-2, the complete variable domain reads DAMVIQNPRYQVTQFGKPVTLSCSQTLNHNVMYWYQQKSSQAPKLLFHYYDKDFNNEADTPDNFQSRRPNTSFCFLDIRSPGLGDTAMYLCATSRARGNTGELFFGEGSRLTVL.

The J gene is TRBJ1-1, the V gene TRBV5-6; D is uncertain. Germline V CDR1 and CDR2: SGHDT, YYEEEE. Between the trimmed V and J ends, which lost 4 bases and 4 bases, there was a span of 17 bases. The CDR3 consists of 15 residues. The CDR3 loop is CASSPITVDVTEAFF. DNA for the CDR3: TGTGCCAGCAGCCCAATAACCGTAGATGTCACTGAAGCTTTCTTT.

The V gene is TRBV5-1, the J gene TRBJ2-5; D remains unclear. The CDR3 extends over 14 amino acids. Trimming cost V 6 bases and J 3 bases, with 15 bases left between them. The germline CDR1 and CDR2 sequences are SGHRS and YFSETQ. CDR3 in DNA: TGCGCCAGCAAATCGTCCGGTGCCGAAGAGACCCAGTACTTC. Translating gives CASKSSGAEETQYF.

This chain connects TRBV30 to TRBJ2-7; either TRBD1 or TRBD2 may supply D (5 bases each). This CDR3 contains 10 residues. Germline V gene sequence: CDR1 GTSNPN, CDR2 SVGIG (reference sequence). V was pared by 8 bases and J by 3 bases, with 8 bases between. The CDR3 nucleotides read TGTGCCCTTGGGGGCTACGAGCAGTACTTC. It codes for CALGGYEQYF.

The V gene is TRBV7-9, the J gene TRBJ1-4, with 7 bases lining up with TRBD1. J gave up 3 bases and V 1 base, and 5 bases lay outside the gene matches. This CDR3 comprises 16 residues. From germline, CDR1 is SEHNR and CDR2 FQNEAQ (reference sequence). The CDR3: CASSLGGTDANEKLFF. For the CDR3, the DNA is TGTGCCAGCAGCTTAGGAGGGACAGACGCTAATGAAAAACTGTTTTTT.

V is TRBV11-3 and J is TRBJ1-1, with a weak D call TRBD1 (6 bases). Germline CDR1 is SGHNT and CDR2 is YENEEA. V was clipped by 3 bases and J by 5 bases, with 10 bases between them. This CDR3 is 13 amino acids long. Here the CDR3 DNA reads TGTGCCAGCAGCTTTGAACAGGGTACTGAAGCTTTCTTT. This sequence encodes CASSFEQGTEAFF.